Below, one T cell receptor (beta chain) is given with its context. The target antigen is unknown. CDR3 length: 13 residues. Per the germline V gene, CDR1 is MDHEN and CDR2 is SYDVKM. The V and J ends lost 11 bases and 2 bases, in that order; junction bases with no gene match: 7. The data were taken from a study of shared clonotypes between healthy human individuals. Study findings and constraints: The naive CD4 repertoires of several donors were compared, and approximately 4.7% of clonotypes were shared.

Every subset's genomic DNA went evenly onto several immunoSEQ plates. Under the authors' procedure: Filtering of immunoSEQ junctional sequences could not match full-length read filtering. The data were produced by immunoSEQ multiplex PCR, yet TCRdb's version contains in-frame clones alone and is incomplete. Clonal size and the V and J genes are those of that table, whereas D and trimming came from the DNA. The data contain some 1,100,000 clones, around 82% of them singletons. Sequencing input: memory CD4+ T cells from PBMCs. Subset in this sample: CD45RA-negative fraction. The V call is TRBV28, the J call TRBJ1-1; 8 nucleotides match TRBD1. The clonotype was recovered from a man younger than 35 in good health. Some clones in this sample may be carry-over from other donors' samples. CDR3 amino acids: CASGGTRNTEAFF. In DNA form, the CDR3 reads TGTGCCTCAGGGGGCACAAGAAACACTGAAGCTTTCTTT.